This TCR beta chain was captured by sequencing in a study of cytomegalovirus exposure and HLA in healthy donors. Germline V lookup: CDR1 SQVTM, CDR2 ANQGSEA. Trimming removed 7 bases from V and 7 bases from J, with 14 bases in between. The CDR3 covers 12 residues. Comments on this clone: The antigen remains undetermined.

The study's findings and limits: An analysis was carried out later, and it reportedly showed fewer N-insertions in an Asian-associated ancestry cluster than the approximately 660-donor mean. The authors reported that TCR beta sequences could predict HLA-A and HLA-B alleles. These predictions were accurate for most subjects in the first cohort.

The primer mix had 60 Vbeta and 13 Jbeta primers. Here immunoSEQ multiplex PCR was the method, and the copy in TCRdb shows in-frame clones only, minus some. The table shows fewer than 250,000 clones, with more than 75% occurring only once. V gene TRBV29-1 combines with J gene TRBJ2-1, with D tentatively TRBD2 (6 bases). The receptor's source is a human donor in good health. Sequenced sample: PBMCs. Here the CDR3 reads CSALRDLNEQFF. CDR3 DNA sequence: TGCAGCGCCCTCCGGGACTTGAATGAGCAGTTCTTC.